A single sample is the source of the 13 T cell receptor beta chains below, sequenced in a study of blood T cell repertoires in COVID-19. The method was immunoSEQ multiplex PCR; TCRdb's version includes in-frame clones alone and lacks a portion of them. This table has some 55,000 clones, more than 70% appearing once. Material for sequencing was peripheral blood. These receptors all stem from a man in his 60s with acute or convalescent COVID-19.

The chain joins TRBV7-2 to TRBJ1-2; D remains ambiguous. This CDR3 is 16 amino acids long. Germline assignment: CDR1 SGHTA and CDR2 FQGNSA. Trimming removed 4 bases from V and 6 bases from J, with 21 bases in between. The CDR3 DNA reads as TGTGCCAGCAGCTCCGAGCTAACGGTCCCTAGCGATGGCTACACCTTC. This translates into CASSSELTVPSDGYTF.

The rearrangement joins TRBV9 to TRBJ1-3, with D maybe TRBD1 (5 bases). CDR3 size: 16 residues. V was pared by 4 bases and J by 2 bases, with 16 bases between. CDR1 and CDR2 (germline): SGDLS, YYNGEE. The DNA for the CDR3 is TGTGCCAGCAGCCCCCACACAGGTAACACTGGAAACACCATATATTTT. It is translated as CASSPHTGNTGNTIYF.

This clone was seen a single time. The V gene is TRBV12-5, the J gene TRBJ2-1, with 11 positions matching TRBD2. Germline V CDR1 and CDR2: LGHNT, FRNRAP. The CDR3 runs to 14 residues. V was clipped by 7 bases and J by 7 bases; unmatched bases: 6. The CDR3 DNA is TGTGCTAGTGCCCCTAGCGGGGGGACTAATGAGCAGTTCTTC. Residues: CASAPSGGTNEQFF.

This clone showed up just a few times. V and J are TRBV27 and TRBJ2-5, with TRBD1 identical over 8 bases. This CDR3 comprises 13 residues. The trim removed 4 bases at V and 5 bases at J, leaving 3 bases unmatched. CDR1 is MNHEY, CDR2 SMNVEV, per germline (reference sequence). The CDR3 DNA follows: TGTGCCAGCAGTTCCTACAGGGGGGAGACCCAGTACTTC. Its translation: CASSSYRGETQYF.

This chain uses TRBV15 with TRBJ1-6; a possible D gene is TRBD1 (6 bases). There are 15 residues in the CDR3. Germline loops: CDR1 LNHNV, CDR2 YYDKDF (reference sequence). V lost 0 bases, J lost 4 bases, and 7 bases lay in between. DNA for the CDR3: TGTGCCACCAGCAGAGAACAGGGATATAATTCACCCCTCCACTTT. Translating gives CATSREQGYNSPLHF.

The genes are TRBV6-6 and TRBJ2-3; 11 bases fit TRBD1. Germline trimming cut 7 bases from V and 3 bases from J; bases unmatched to any gene: 9. The V gene's germline CDR1 is MNHNY and CDR2 SVGAGI (reference sequence). The CDR3 extends over 16 amino acids. This chain's CDR3 is CASIYRTGGETDTQYF. CDR3 in DNA: TGTGCCAGCATCTACCGGACAGGGGGCGAAACAGATACGCAGTATTTT.

The V and J genes are TRBV3-1 (or the pseudogene TRBV3-2) and TRBJ1-6; D is undetermined. Trimming stripped 1 base from V and 7 bases from J, with 5 bases between. CDR1 LGHDT and CDR2 YNNKEL come from the germline V gene (reference sequence). The CDR3 has 13 residues. CDR3 in amino acids: CASSQGGNSPLHF. The CDR3 DNA reads as TGTGCCAGCAGCCAAGGAGGCAATTCACCCCTCCACTTT.

Concerning this clone itself: At one boundary the junction diverges from the germline segment, which might be a read error. The V and J genes are TRBV7-7 and TRBJ2-5; 7 bases agree with TRBD1. This CDR3 has 15 amino acids. CDR1 SSHAT and CDR2 FNYEAQ come from the germline V gene (reference sequence). The CDR3 coding sequence is TGTGCTAGCAGCGACCTGGGACAGTTCCAAGAGACCCAGTACTTC. It specifies CASSDLGQFQETQYF.

This clone was counted only a few times. V gene TRBV19 combines with J gene TRBJ1-5, with D tentatively TRBD1 (5 bases). Per germline, CDR1 LNHDA and CDR2 SQIVND (reference sequence). The V gene lost 3 bases and the J gene lost 5 bases, with 8 bases spanning the gap. The CDR3 extends over 13 amino acids. The CDR3 here is CASSILRDQPQHF. CDR3 nucleotide sequence: TGTGCCAGTAGTATCCTCAGGGATCAGCCCCAGCATTTT.

The chain employs TRBV19 and TRBJ2-7; D gene unclear. The CDR3 spans 15 residues. Germline V gives CDR1 LNHDA, CDR2 SQIVND (reference sequence). The V gene lost 1 base and the J gene lost 0 bases, with 10 bases spanning the gap. The CDR3 DNA reads TGTGCCAGTAGTATAGGCACCGGTAGCTCCTACGAGCAGTACTTC. It codes for CASSIGTGSSYEQYF.

V is TRBV9 and J is TRBJ1-4, with 7 bases identical to TRBD1. The V gene end was trimmed by 0 bases and the J gene end by 3 bases; junction bases not matched to a gene: 2. Germline CDR1 is SGDLS and CDR2 is YYNGEE. This CDR3 has 15 amino acids. In nucleotides, the CDR3 is TGTGCCAGCAGCGTAGGGGGACAGTCTAATGAAAAACTGTTTTTT. As protein: CASSVGGQSNEKLFF.

The chain links TRBV7-9 to TRBJ2-2, with TRBD2 identical over 8 bases. The germline CDR1 and CDR2 sequences are SEHNR and FQNEAQ (reference sequence). J was trimmed by 3 bases and V by 9 bases; bases with no gene match: 12. The CDR3 is 16 amino acids. CDR3 protein: CASMDGRREDTGELFF. Written as DNA, the CDR3 is TGTGCCAGTATGGACGGGAGGCGGGAGGACACCGGGGAGCTGTTTTTT.

The chain uses TRBV27 and TRBJ1-4, with a possible D match to TRBD1 (5 bases). This CDR3 is built from 15 residues. Germline CDR1 reads MNHEY; CDR2 reads SMNVEV (reference sequence). Trimming removed 4 bases at V and 8 bases at J, with 17 bases between. DNA of the CDR3: TGTGCCAGCAGTTCTACAGACGGCGCAGGGGAAAAACTGTTTTTT. It encodes CASSSTDGAGEKLFF. Full variable domain (rest looked up from reference TRBV27 and TRBJ1-4): EAQVTQNPRYLITVTGKKLTVTCSQNMNHEYMSWYRQDPGLGLRQIYYSMNVEVTDKGDVPEGYKVSRKEKRNFPLILESPSPNQTSLYFCASSSTDGAGEKLFFGSGTQLSVL.